Below are 25 T cell receptor beta chains sequenced from a single sample in a study of shared clonotypes between healthy human individuals. The protocol was immunoSEQ multiplex PCR, while the TCRdb copy is restricted to in-frame clones and leaves out a portion. This table holds about 1 million clones, 75% found once. The sequenced sample was memory CD4+ T cells sorted from blood. Subset here: CD45RA-negative fraction. These receptor sequences come from a man aged 18 to 29 in good health.

This clone was found a few times. The chain uses TRBV5-1 and TRBJ2-7, with 7 bases fitting TRBD1. Looked up from germline, CDR1 is SGHRS and CDR2 is YFSETQ. The CDR3 is 14 amino acids. V dropped 4 bases and J dropped 2; count of bases not matched to a gene: 6. CDR3 loop: CASSTGQAAYEQYF. As DNA, the CDR3 is TGCGCCAGCAGCACAGGACAGGCAGCCTACGAGCAGTACTTC.

Details on this clone: A junction boundary mismatches the germline segment, possibly from a read error. This chain connects TRBV7-7 to TRBJ2-2, with 12 bases fitting TRBD2. This CDR3 contains 15 residues. Per germline, CDR1 SSHAT and CDR2 FNYEAQ (reference sequence). CDR3 amino acids: CASSPSGGAIGELFF. The CDR3 nucleotides read TGTGCTAGCAGCCCTAGCGGGGGGGCGATCGGGGAGCTGTTTTTT.

This clone was counted only a few times. The V call is TRBV29-1, the J call TRBJ2-3; TRBD2 matches 9 bases. Trimming took 8 bases from V and 4 from J; bases not matched to a gene: 7. Germline CDR1 SQVTM, CDR2 ANQGSEA. The CDR3 covers 13 residues. CDR3: CSTSSGVADTQYF. DNA for the CDR3: TGCAGCACCTCTAGCGGGGTAGCAGATACGCAGTATTTT.

The J gene is TRBJ2-5, the V gene TRBV5-6, with D possibly TRBD2 on 6 matching bases. The CDR3 loop spans 15 amino acids. The ends were cut back, 0 bases at V and 1 base at J, with 10 bases in the middle. In germline, CDR1 is SGHDT, CDR2 YYEEEE. The CDR3 is CASSLEVSGQETQYF. The CDR3 bases are TGTGCCAGCAGCTTGGAGGTTAGCGGCCAAGAGACCCAGTACTTC.

The chain links TRBV4-1 to TRBJ2-3; D is perhaps TRBD1 or TRBD2 (5 bases each). The germline V gene encodes CDR1 MGHRA and CDR2 YSYEKL. The CDR3 consists of 18 residues. Deletions cut 3 bases from V and 3 bases from J, with 22 bases between. The CDR3 region has the DNA TGCGCCAGCAGCCACGCTGAAATTGGGGGTAGGAGGACAGATACGCAGTATTTT. Translating gives CASSHAEIGGRRTDTQYF.

V and J are TRBV7-9 and TRBJ2-1; 11 bases agree with TRBD2. Losses at the gene ends were 5 bases for V and 0 bases for J; bases not matched to a gene: 3. The CDR3 covers 16 residues. In germline, CDR1 is SEHNR, CDR2 FQNEAQ (reference sequence). In nucleotides, the CDR3 is TGTGCCAGCAGCCCTAGCGGGAGGCTCTCCTACAATGAGCAGTTCTTC. Protein sequence: CASSPSGRLSYNEQFF.

The chain links TRBV19 to TRBJ2-2; 7 nucleotides agree with TRBD1. CDR1 LNHDA and CDR2 SQIVND come from the germline V gene (reference sequence). Germline trimming cut 4 bases from V and 5 bases from J; bases unmatched to any gene: 10. CDR3 length: 16 residues. The CDR3 DNA reads TGTGCCAGTAGTAGCCCGGGACCCAGGGGGACCGGGGAGCTGTTTTTT. This codes for CASSSPGPRGTGELFF.

The rearrangement links TRBV7-9 to TRBJ2-1; 8 bases match TRBD1. Germline V CDR1 and CDR2: SEHNR, FQNEAQ (reference sequence). There are 16 residues in the CDR3. Germline trimming cut 5 bases from V and 4 bases from J; bases unmatched to any gene: 10. CDR3 loop: CASSPGDRLQYNEQFF. DNA for the CDR3: TGTGCCAGCAGCCCGGGGGACAGGCTACAATACAATGAGCAGTTCTTC.

The V call is TRBV2, the J call TRBJ2-4; D remains unclear. The germline gives CDR1 SNHLY, CDR2 FYNNEI. This CDR3 has 13 amino acids. V lost 7 bases and J 0 bases, leaving 7 bases between the germline ends. Here the CDR3 reads CASNLIAKNIQYF. The CDR3 nucleotides are TGTGCCAGCAACCTAATAGCCAAAAACATTCAGTACTTC.

The chain is built from TRBV11-2 and TRBJ1-4, with D possibly matching TRBD1 (6 bases). V dropped 3 bases and J dropped 13 bases, with 21 bases sitting between them. The CDR3 extends over 15 amino acids. Germline-derived CDR1 and CDR2 are SGHAT and FQNNGV. CDR3 sequence reads: CASSFGGSAGGGLFF. The CDR3 DNA sequence: TGTGCCAGCAGCTTTGGGGGCTCGGCGGGGGGCGGACTGTTTTTT.

J is TRBJ1-5 and V is TRBV6-1; 7 nucleotides agree with TRBD1. The CDR3 covers 18 residues. Per germline, CDR1 MNHNS and CDR2 SASEGT. With 4 bases clipped from V and 0 bases from J, the junction kept 12 bases outside the gene matches. The CDR3 sequence is CASSGGQSGTVSNQPQHF. CDR3 sequence (DNA): TGTGCCAGCAGTGGGGGGCAGTCCGGGACAGTTAGCAATCAGCCCCAGCATTTT.

The chain uses TRBV28 and TRBJ1-4; possibly TRBD1 for D (6 bases). Germline CDR1 is MDHEN and CDR2 is SYDVKM. This CDR3 is built from 13 residues. The V end was cut by 7 bases, the J end by 1 base, with 7 bases between. CDR3 DNA sequence: TGTGCCAGCACAGGGGAAACTAATGAAAAACTGTTTTTT. This translates into CASTGETNEKLFF.

The chain has TRBV19 and TRBJ1-5, with 9 bases matching TRBD1. V gave up 9 bases and J gave up 6 bases; unmatched junction bases: 21. The germline gives CDR1 LNHDA, CDR2 SQIVND (reference sequence). The CDR3 is made up of 18 amino acids. Here the CDR3 reads CASAREGTGNLVSQPQHF. CDR3 nucleotide sequence: TGTGCCAGCGCTCGGGAAGGGACAGGGAATTTGGTTAGTCAGCCCCAGCATTTT.

The rearrangement joins TRBV15 to TRBJ2-5, with 11 bases matching TRBD1. The CDR3 covers 15 residues. Trimming cost V 6 bases and J 3 bases; bases outside gene matches: 6. Germline CDR1 reads LNHNV; CDR2 reads YYDKDF (reference sequence). The CDR3 reads CATRRTGGLEETQYF. CDR3 sequence (DNA): TGTGCCACCAGGAGGACAGGGGGCTTAGAAGAGACCCAGTACTTC.

This clone was observed a few times. V gene TRBV5-1 combines with J gene TRBJ2-1; D not resolved. Between the trimmed V and J ends, which lost 2 bases and 7 bases, there was a span of 10 bases. The length of the CDR3 is 13 residues. The germline V gene encodes CDR1 SGHRS and CDR2 YFSETQ. For the CDR3, the DNA is TGCGCCAGCAGCTTACGATCTAAAAATGAGCAGTTCTTC. Translating gives CASSLRSKNEQFF.

This chain connects TRBV9 to TRBJ1-6, with D unclear. The length of the CDR3 is 12 residues. With 0 bases removed from V and 9 bases from J, the gap between germline ends came to 4 bases. Germline lookup yields CDR1 SGDLS and CDR2 YYNGEE. CDR3 loop: CASSVAGSPLHF. The DNA of the CDR3 is TGTGCCAGCAGCGTAGCAGGTTCACCCCTCCACTTT. Together with reference TRBV9 and TRBJ1-6, the CDR3 gives the full variable domain: DSGVTQTPKHLITATGQRVTLRCSPRSGDLSVYWYQQSLDQGLQFLIQYYNGEERAKGNILERFSAQQFPDLHSELNLSSLELGDSALYFCASSVAGSPLHFGNGTRLTVT.

This clone was observed once. CDR3 in amino acids: CASSPQRGAETQYF. Here the CDR3 DNA reads TGTGCCAGCTCACCCCAGCGGGGGGCGGAGACCCAGTACTTC. The chain employs TRBV18 and TRBJ2-5, with 9 positions matching TRBD2. The CDR3 has 14 residues. V dropped 3 bases and J dropped 5; count of bases not matched to a gene: 4. Germline CDR1 KGHSH, CDR2 LQKENI.

This clone was seen a single time. This chain uses TRBV19 with TRBJ1-1; possible D gene TRBD1, 6 bases. The V and J ends lost 7 bases and 1 base respectively, with 13 bases between them. CDR1 LNHDA and CDR2 SQIVND come from the germline V gene (reference sequence). The CDR3 totals 14 residues. This CDR3 reads CASTLGAANTEAFF. CDR3 nucleotides: TGTGCCAGTACCTTGGGGGCGGCGAACACTGAAGCTTTCTTT.

With respect to this clone: The sample holds other DNA sequences that translate to the same CDR3. The V call is TRBV11-2, the J call TRBJ2-5; the match to TRBD1 covers 8 bases. Germline V gives CDR1 SGHAT, CDR2 FQNNGV. Germline trimming cut 2 bases from V and 3 bases from J; bases unmatched to any gene: 2. The length of the CDR3 is 14 residues. CDR3 in amino acids: CASSLRTGKETQYF. The DNA of the CDR3 is TGTGCCAGCAGCTTAAGGACAGGGAAAGAGACCCAGTACTTC.

This sequence joins TRBV7-2 and TRBJ2-5; 9 bases fit TRBD2. CDR3 length equals 16 residues. Germline values: CDR1 SGHTA, CDR2 FQGNSA. J was trimmed by 4 bases and V by 1 base; bases with no gene match: 7. CDR3 residues: CASSLVGGRAGETQYF. The DNA for the CDR3 is TGTGCCAGCAGCTTAGTCGGCGGGAGGGCCGGAGAGACCCAGTACTTC.

This clone occurred a few times. The chain carries TRBV6-6 and TRBJ2-5, with unresolved D. The CDR3 totals 13 residues. The germline V gene encodes CDR1 MNHNY and CDR2 SVGAGI (reference sequence). The V gene lost 4 bases and the J gene lost 4 bases, with 10 bases spanning the gap. Here the CDR3 DNA reads TGTGCCAGCAGTTTCACTCTCGCAGAGACCCAGTACTTC. Residues: CASSFTLAETQYF.

This chain connects TRBV6-6 to TRBJ1-1; the D is unclear. With 1 base removed from V and 9 bases from J, the gap between germline ends came to 9 bases. Germline-derived CDR1 and CDR2 are MNHNY and SVGAGI (reference sequence). The CDR3 length is 12 residues. The CDR3: CASSYWQAQAFF. The CDR3, as DNA: TGTGCCAGCAGTTACTGGCAGGCTCAAGCTTTCTTT.

The V gene is TRBV2, the J gene TRBJ1-1; D ambiguous. Germline CDR1 is SNHLY and CDR2 is FYNNEI. Trimming left V 3 bases short and J 1 base short, with 9 bases between. The CDR3 has 14 amino acids. DNA of the CDR3: TGTGCCAGCAGTGAGACACCACGGAACACTGAAGCTTTCTTT. Translated: CASSETPRNTEAFF.

This chain links TRBV2 with TRBJ2-3; D is undetermined. Germline V gene data show CDR1 as SNHLY and CDR2 as FYNNEI. V shed 4 bases and J shed 0 bases, with 8 bases lying between them. The CDR3 is 14 amino acids. CDR3 sequence (DNA): TGTGCCAGCAGTGTGCTGGTAAGCACAGATACGCAGTATTTT. It encodes CASSVLVSTDTQYF.

This chain links TRBV5-8 with TRBJ2-7, with TRBD2 matching 7 bases. The trim removed 4 bases at V and 2 bases at J, leaving 6 bases unmatched. The germline gives CDR1 SGHTS, CDR2 YDEGEE. The CDR3 loop spans 14 amino acids. CDR3 DNA: TGTGCCAGCAGCCCCGGGCTAGCGGCCTACGAGCAGTACTTC. Its protein is CASSPGLAAYEQYF.